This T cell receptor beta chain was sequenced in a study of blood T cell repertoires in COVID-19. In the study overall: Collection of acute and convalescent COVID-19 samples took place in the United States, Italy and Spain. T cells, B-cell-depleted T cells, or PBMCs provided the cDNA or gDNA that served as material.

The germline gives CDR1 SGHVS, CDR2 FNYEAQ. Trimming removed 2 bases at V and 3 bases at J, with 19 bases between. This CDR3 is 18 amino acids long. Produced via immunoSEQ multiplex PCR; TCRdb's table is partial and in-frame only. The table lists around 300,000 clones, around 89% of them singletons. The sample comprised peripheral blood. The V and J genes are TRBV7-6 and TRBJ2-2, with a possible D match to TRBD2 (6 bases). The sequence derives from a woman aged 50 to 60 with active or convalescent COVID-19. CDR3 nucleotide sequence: TGTGCCAGCAGCTTAATCGTAGGGGACTTCGACCACACCGGGGAGCTGTTTTTT. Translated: CASSLIVGDFDHTGELFF.